The 5 T cell receptor beta chains below come from one sample, sequenced in a study of blood T cell repertoires in COVID-19. Sequenced by immunoSEQ multiplex PCR; TCRdb stores in-frame clones only, minus some. The sample consists of under 300,000 clones, 82% of them appearing once. The material sequenced was peripheral blood. The receptors derive from an elderly woman with active or convalescent COVID-19.

The chain combines TRBV7-8 with TRBJ1-5, with 9 nucleotides matching TRBD1. J gave up 3 bases and V 5 bases, and 11 bases lay outside the gene matches. This CDR3 has 17 residues. The V gene's germline CDR1 is SGHVS and CDR2 FQNEAQ. For the CDR3, the DNA is TGTGCCAGCAGCACAGGACAGGGGAGTGGATTCAATCAGCCCCAGCATTTT. The encoded protein is CASSTGQGSGFNQPQHF.

This clone was seen a handful of times. The gene calls are TRBV4-2 and TRBJ2-7, with 8 bases that match TRBD1. The CDR3 contains 15 residues. The germline V gene encodes CDR1 LGHNA and CDR2 YNFKEQ. Losses at the gene ends were 1 base for V and 3 bases for J; bases not matched to a gene: 5. For the CDR3, the DNA is TGTGCCAGCAGCCAAGGTACAGGGGGACTCTACGAGCAGTACTTC. This gives the protein CASSQGTGGLYEQYF.

This clone was recorded only once. This chain uses TRBV4-2 with TRBJ1-5; TRBD1 agrees at 9 bases. The germline CDR1 and CDR2 sequences are LGHNA and YNFKEQ. Losses at the gene ends were 4 bases for V and 6 bases for J; bases not matched to a gene: 10. This CDR3 region has 16 residues. The CDR3: CASSREQGAVGQPQHF. The CDR3 DNA sequence: TGTGCCAGCAGCCGTGAACAGGGGGCGGTCGGTCAGCCCCAGCATTTT.

This chain uses TRBV19 with TRBJ1-1; D is unclear. Between the trimmed V and J ends, which lost 6 bases and 4 bases, there was a span of 12 bases. Germline CDR1 reads LNHDA; CDR2 reads SQIVND (reference sequence). This CDR3 has 13 amino acids. The CDR3 nucleotides read TGTGCCAGTAGCCCGAGTCGAGCCACTGAAGCTTTCTTT. Protein product: CASSPSRATEAFF.

The chain recombines TRBV15 with TRBJ1-2, with TRBD1 as a possible D gene (6 bases). CDR3 length equals 13 residues. Trimming took off 0 bases at V and 10 bases at J, with 12 bases between the two ends. The germline V gene has CDR1 LNHNV and CDR2 YYDKDF (reference sequence). CDR3 amino acids: CATSRDQKGDYTF. CDR3 nucleotides: TGTGCCACCAGCAGAGATCAAAAGGGGGACTACACCTTC.